This TCR beta chain was retrieved from a study of T cell responses to AZD1222 COVID-19 vaccine. The overall study: Both about-4-week and about-12-week second-dose recipients were combined.

Using immunoSEQ multiplex PCR, the repertoire was profiled, and TCRdb retains in-frame clones only, with some absent. Of roughly 100,000 clones detected, around 83% appear once; the ten largest clones hold under 1.5%. In germline, CDR1 is SGHTA, CDR2 FQGNSA. The ends lost 4 bases at V and 2 bases at J; junction bases unmatched: 9. This CDR3 spans 16 amino acids. Study results and limitations: Seropositive status at baseline applied to only a handful of AZD1222 recipients. Vaccination with two AZD1222 doses was followed by a rise in Spike-specific TCR breadth and depth. Most donors were white British and more were female, and clonal diversity was possibly underestimated.

To note about this clone: The target antigen is unknown.

The material was peripheral blood, obtained on day 0 of AZD1222 vaccination. The sequence came from an adult in good health. The V gene is TRBV7-2, the J gene TRBJ1-2, with 8 bases fitting TRBD1. The CDR3 DNA sequence: TGTGCCAGCAGCTCTGCCTCGGGACAGGAAAACTATGGCTACACCTTC. Translated: CASSSASGQENYGYTF. Full variable domain (remainder filled in from reference TRBV7-2 and TRBJ1-2): GAGVSQSPSNKVTEKGKDVELRCDPISGHTALYWYRQSLGQGLEFLIYFQGNSAPDKSGLPSDRFSAERTGGSVSTLTIQRTQQEDSAVYLCASSSASGQENYGYTFGSGTRLTVV.